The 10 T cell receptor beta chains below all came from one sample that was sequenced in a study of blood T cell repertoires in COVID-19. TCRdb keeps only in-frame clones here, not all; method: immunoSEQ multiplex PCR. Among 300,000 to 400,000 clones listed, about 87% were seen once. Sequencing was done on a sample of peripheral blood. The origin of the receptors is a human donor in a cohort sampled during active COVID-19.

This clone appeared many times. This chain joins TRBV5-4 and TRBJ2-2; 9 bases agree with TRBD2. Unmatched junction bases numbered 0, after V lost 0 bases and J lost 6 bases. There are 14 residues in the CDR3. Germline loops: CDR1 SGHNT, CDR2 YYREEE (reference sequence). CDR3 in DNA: TGTGCCAGCAGCTTGGCTAGCGGGGCCGGGGAGCTGTTTTTT. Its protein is CASSLASGAGELFF.

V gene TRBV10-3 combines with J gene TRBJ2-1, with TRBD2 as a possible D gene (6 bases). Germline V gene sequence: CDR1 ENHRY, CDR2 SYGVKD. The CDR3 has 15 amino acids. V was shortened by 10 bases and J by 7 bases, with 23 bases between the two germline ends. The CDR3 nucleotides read TGTGCCACCAGGGAACCGGGACTTTCCTCTAATGAGCAGTTCTTC. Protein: CATREPGLSSNEQFF.

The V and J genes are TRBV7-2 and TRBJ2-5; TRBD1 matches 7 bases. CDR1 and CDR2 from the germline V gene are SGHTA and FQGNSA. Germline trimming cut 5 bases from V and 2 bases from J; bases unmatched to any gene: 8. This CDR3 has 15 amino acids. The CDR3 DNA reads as TGTGCCAGCAGCGGGAGACAGGGCAGGCAAGAGACCCAGTACTTC. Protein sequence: CASSGRQGRQETQYF.

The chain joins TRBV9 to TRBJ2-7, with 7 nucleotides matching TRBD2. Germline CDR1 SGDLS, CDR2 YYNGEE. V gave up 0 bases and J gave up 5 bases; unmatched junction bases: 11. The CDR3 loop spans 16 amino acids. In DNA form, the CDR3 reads TGTGCCAGCAGCGTAGGGGAGGGAGGGGAGGCCCACGAGCAGTACTTC. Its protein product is CASSVGEGGEAHEQYF.

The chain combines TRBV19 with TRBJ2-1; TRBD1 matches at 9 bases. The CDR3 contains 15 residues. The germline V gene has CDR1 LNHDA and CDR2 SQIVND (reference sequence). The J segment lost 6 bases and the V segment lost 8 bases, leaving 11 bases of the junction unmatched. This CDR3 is CASSHTGGSGNEQFF. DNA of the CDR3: TGTGCCAGTTCCCACACAGGGGGCTCGGGCAATGAGCAGTTCTTC.

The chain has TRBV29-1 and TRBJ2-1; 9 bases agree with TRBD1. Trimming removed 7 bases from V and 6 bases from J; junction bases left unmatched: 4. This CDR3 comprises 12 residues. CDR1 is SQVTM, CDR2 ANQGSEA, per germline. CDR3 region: CSAPGQGNEQFF. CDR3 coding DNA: TGCAGCGCCCCGGGACAGGGCAATGAGCAGTTCTTC.

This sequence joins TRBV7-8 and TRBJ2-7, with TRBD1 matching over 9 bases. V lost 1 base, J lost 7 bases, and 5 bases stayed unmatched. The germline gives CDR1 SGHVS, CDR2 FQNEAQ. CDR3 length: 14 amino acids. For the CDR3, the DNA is TGTGCCAGCAGCTTAGGTCGGACAGGGGATGAGCAGTACTTC. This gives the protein CASSLGRTGDEQYF.

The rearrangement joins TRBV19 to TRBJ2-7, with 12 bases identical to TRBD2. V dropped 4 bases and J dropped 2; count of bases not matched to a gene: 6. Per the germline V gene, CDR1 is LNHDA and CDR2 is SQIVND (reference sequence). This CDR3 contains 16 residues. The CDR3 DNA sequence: TGTGCCAGTAGTAACAAGTGGACTAGCGGGACCTACGAGCAGTACTTC. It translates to CASSNKWTSGTYEQYF.

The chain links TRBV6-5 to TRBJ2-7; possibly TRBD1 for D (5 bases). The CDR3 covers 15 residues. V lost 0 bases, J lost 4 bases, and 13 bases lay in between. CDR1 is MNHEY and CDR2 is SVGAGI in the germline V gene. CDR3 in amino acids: CASSYSRQRTYEQYF. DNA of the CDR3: TGTGCCAGCAGTTACTCTAGACAGAGAACTTACGAGCAGTACTTC.

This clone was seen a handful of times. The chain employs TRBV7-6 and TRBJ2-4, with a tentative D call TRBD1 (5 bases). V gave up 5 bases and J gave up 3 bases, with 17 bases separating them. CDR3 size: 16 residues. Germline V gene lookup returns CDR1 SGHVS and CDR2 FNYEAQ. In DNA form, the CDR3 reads TGTGCCAGCAGCAGTAGGGGTAGTACTGGCAAAAACATTCAGTACTTC. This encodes CASSSRGSTGKNIQYF.